Following are 17 T cell receptor beta chains from one sample sequenced in a study of OX40 agonist ivuxolimab in advanced cancers. Measured with immunoSEQ multiplex PCR; TCRdb has only the in-frame clones, and not every one. The table has about 55,000 clones, over 75% seen once; the top ten hold less than 2%. Here the sequenced sample was CD4+ or CD8+ T cells sorted from blood, taken in a trial of the OX40 agonist ivuxolimab. These receptors all stem from an adult with an advanced solid tumor such as melanoma, head and neck, liver or kidney cancer.

This sequence joins TRBV6-1 and TRBJ1-1; D not certain. CDR1 is MNHNS, CDR2 SASEGT, per germline. Trimming left V 5 bases short and J 13 bases short, with 11 bases between. There are 10 residues in the CDR3. CDR3 bases: TGTGCCAGCAGTCAAAGCCGTGGTTTCTTT. Protein sequence: CASSQSRGFF.

The table lists this clone with a few counts. The chain is built from TRBV19 and TRBJ1-1; 9 bases match TRBD1. Unmatched junction bases numbered 10, after V lost 4 bases and J lost 4 bases. Germline V gene data show CDR1 as LNHDA and CDR2 as SQIVND (reference sequence). The CDR3 length is 16 residues. The chain's CDR3 is CASSTRRTGASTEAFF. The CDR3 bases are TGTGCCAGTAGTACTCGCCGGACAGGGGCGAGCACTGAAGCTTTCTTT.

In nucleotides, the CDR3 is TGTGCCAGCAGTCTCGGGATCGGGACCGGGGAGCTGTTTTTT. Protein sequence: CASSLGIGTGELFF. The gene calls are TRBV7-3 and TRBJ2-2; weak D call: TRBD2 (5 bases). The CDR3 runs 14 residues. From germline, CDR1 is SGHTA and CDR2 FQGTGA. Trimming stripped 6 bases from V and 5 bases from J, with 13 bases between.

The V and J genes are TRBV10-3 and TRBJ2-3; D is unresolved. This CDR3 is built from 12 residues. Between the trimmed V and J ends, which lost 0 bases and 5 bases, there was a span of 3 bases. Germline CDR1 and CDR2: ENHRY and SYGVKD. CDR3 loop: CAISESGDTQYF. The DNA of the CDR3 is TGTGCCATCAGTGAGTCAGGAGATACGCAGTATTTT.

This chain connects TRBV9 to TRBJ2-7; D is ambiguous. Germline loops: CDR1 SGDLS, CDR2 YYNGEE. V was cut by 4 bases and J by 3 bases, with 17 bases left in between. CDR3 length: 15 amino acids. CDR3 DNA: TGTGCCAGCAGCCCAAAGGCCCAGGCCCACTACGAGCAGTACTTC. It yields the protein CASSPKAQAHYEQYF.

This clone was seen a single time. The chain uses TRBV6-1 and TRBJ1-4; no clear D gene. Trimming removed 2 bases from V and 4 bases from J, with 14 bases in between. This CDR3 region has 16 residues. Germline V lookup: CDR1 MNHNS, CDR2 SASEGT. The CDR3 loop is CASSEYWRGSNEKLFF. The CDR3 DNA reads as TGTGCCAGCAGTGAATACTGGCGGGGAAGTAATGAAAAACTGTTTTTT.

This chain uses TRBV6-1 with TRBJ2-3; 9 bases fit TRBD2. V lost 10 bases and J lost 5; bases outside the gene matches: 10. CDR1 MNHNS and CDR2 SASEGT come from the germline V gene. The CDR3 runs to 14 residues. CDR3 nucleotide sequence: TGTGCCACCTACGCGGGAGGGTCGGGAGATACGCAGTATTTT. This codes for CATYAGGSGDTQYF.

This rearrangement joins TRBV11-2 to TRBJ1-1; D may be TRBD1 (6 bases). The CDR3 contains 14 residues. The germline gives CDR1 SGHAT, CDR2 FQNNGV. V was pared by 5 bases and J by 1 base, with 11 bases between. DNA of the CDR3: TGTGCCAGCAGCCCCTGGACAGAGAACACTGAAGCTTTCTTT. Protein product: CASSPWTENTEAFF.

The rearrangement joins TRBV18 to TRBJ2-7, with D possibly TRBD2 on 5 matching bases. The CDR3 is made up of 13 amino acids. The germline gives CDR1 KGHSH, CDR2 LQKENI. V dropped 6 bases and J dropped 2 bases, with 11 bases sitting between them. CDR3 nucleotides: TGTGCCAGCTCTCCAACCGGGACCTACGAGCAGTACTTC. It codes for CASSPTGTYEQYF.

V usage is TRBV20-1 and J usage is TRBJ2-5; D is undetermined. CDR1 is DFQATT, CDR2 SNEGSKA, per germline (reference sequence). V lost 4 bases and J 5 bases, leaving 5 bases between the germline ends. This CDR3 has 10 residues. The CDR3 sequence: CSAMQETQYF. The CDR3 DNA is TGCAGTGCTATGCAGGAGACCCAGTACTTC.

This chain links TRBV18 with TRBJ1-3; TRBD1 might be the D (5 bases). Germline V gene lookup returns CDR1 KGHSH and CDR2 LQKENI. V was trimmed by 0 bases and J by 5 bases, leaving 11 bases between them. CDR3 length: 15 residues. The CDR3, as DNA: TGTGCCAGCTCACCACCATCACAGGACAGAAACACCATATATTTT. This codes for CASSPPSQDRNTIYF.

The chain is built from TRBV25-1 and TRBJ2-7; a weak D match, TRBD1 (6 bases). Trimming stripped 5 bases from V and 2 bases from J, with 13 bases between. This CDR3 comprises 14 residues. Germline V gene lookup returns CDR1 MGHDK and CDR2 SYGVNS. Written as DNA, the CDR3 is TGTGCCAGCAGTAAACCAGGGGTAACCTACGAGCAGTACTTC. Translating gives CASSKPGVTYEQYF.

The chain recombines TRBV2 with TRBJ1-5; D is possibly TRBD1 (6 bases). The germline V and J ends were trimmed by 3 bases and 6 bases, with 12 bases remaining between them. Germline assignment: CDR1 SNHLY and CDR2 FYNNEI. The CDR3 spans 14 residues. The CDR3 DNA follows: TGTGCCAGCAGTGACTACAGGGAAGGTCAGCCCCAGCATTTT. It translates to CASSDYREGQPQHF.

This clone occurred a few times. The J gene is TRBJ2-7, the V gene TRBV4-1; D may be TRBD1 (5 bases). The CDR3 extends over 15 amino acids. Trimming stripped 0 bases from V and 7 bases from J, with 16 bases between. Germline loops: CDR1 MGHRA, CDR2 YSYEKL. The CDR3 DNA sequence: TGCGCCAGCAGCCAAGATAGGACAAGTCTTGGGGAGCAGTACTTC. This sequence encodes CASSQDRTSLGEQYF.

V is TRBV4-2 and J is TRBJ2-5, with 7 bases that match TRBD1. This CDR3 comprises 15 residues. CDR1 and CDR2 (germline): LGHNA, YNFKEQ. V lost 2 bases to trimming and J lost 5 bases; unmatched junction nucleotides: 8. The CDR3 DNA is TGTGCCAGCAGCCAACGAAGGGACAGTAGGGAGACCCAGTACTTC. Protein: CASSQRRDSRETQYF.

The chain links TRBV6-5 to TRBJ2-7; 9 bases agree with TRBD1. This CDR3 spans 14 amino acids. Germline-derived CDR1 and CDR2 are MNHEY and SVGAGI. Trimming cost V 2 bases and J 6 bases; bases outside gene matches: 5. The CDR3: CASSYGTGKGEQYF. DNA of the CDR3: TGTGCCAGCAGTTACGGGACAGGGAAAGGCGAGCAGTACTTC.

The V gene is TRBV10-3, the J gene TRBJ1-3, with D unresolved. V was cut by 0 bases and J by 0 bases, with 9 bases left in between. The CDR3 is made up of 16 amino acids. The germline V gene encodes CDR1 ENHRY and CDR2 SYGVKD. CDR3 amino acids: CAISESRGSSGNTIYF. CDR3 nucleotide sequence: TGTGCCATCAGTGAGTCGAGAGGGAGCTCTGGAAACACCATATATTTT.